Presented here are 27 T cell receptor beta chains from one specimen sequenced in a study of T cells after posttransplantation cyclophosphamide. Cyclophosphamide on days +3 and +4 followed busulfan-fludarabine conditioning and a marrow graft. Assay: immunoSEQ multiplex PCR; the TCRdb copy retains only in-frame clones and omits some. The table includes 15,000 to 20,000 clones, roughly nine tenths detected once. The specimen comprised CD4+ T cells sorted from blood, sampled after allogeneic stem cell transplant with posttransplant cyclophosphamide. Every receptor here comes from a male patient aged 60 to 75 who received an allogeneic stem cell transplant from a related donor and was CMV-positive. Some T cells may have originated in the graft donor.

V and J are TRBV19 and TRBJ1-2, with 12 bases identical to TRBD1. This CDR3 contains 18 residues. The J segment lost 5 bases and the V segment lost 3 bases, leaving 13 bases of the junction unmatched. Germline assignment: CDR1 LNHDA and CDR2 SQIVND (reference sequence). CDR3 nucleotide sequence: TGTGCCAGTAGTATGGTAAGGGACAGGGGGCGTTGGAGGTATGGCTACACCTTC. Protein: CASSMVRDRGRWRYGYTF.

The V call is TRBV15, the J call TRBJ2-7, with TRBD1 identical over 10 bases. Germline CDR1 is LNHNV and CDR2 is YYDKDF (reference sequence). The CDR3 spans 15 residues. With V trimmed by 1 base and J by 5 bases, 5 bases remained unmatched. CDR3 protein: CATSRVGTGAHEQYF. The CDR3 DNA reads TGTGCCACCAGCAGAGTGGGGACAGGGGCCCACGAGCAGTACTTC.

The V gene is TRBV28, the J gene TRBJ1-2; 7 bases fit TRBD1. Germline CDR1 reads MDHEN; CDR2 reads SYDVKM. The CDR3 covers 12 residues. With V trimmed by 6 bases and J by 8 bases, 6 bases remained unmatched. This CDR3 reads CASRRGLRGYTF. CDR3 DNA: TGTGCCAGCAGGAGGGGGCTACGGGGCTACACCTTC.

The chain recombines TRBV4-2 with TRBJ2-7; D is perhaps TRBD1 (8 bases). Germline V gene sequence: CDR1 LGHNA, CDR2 YNFKEQ. This CDR3 has 16 residues. The V end lost 0 bases, the J end lost 4 bases, and 16 bases lay between the germline ends. The CDR3 reads CASSQEAGQAGYEQYF. DNA for the CDR3: TGTGCCAGCAGCCAAGAAGCGGGACAGGCGGGATACGAGCAGTACTTC.

The V call is TRBV18, the J call TRBJ2-7, with TRBD1 matching 7 bases. The CDR3 loop spans 14 amino acids. The V and J ends lost 4 bases and 2 bases, in that order; junction bases with no gene match: 5. The germline CDR1 and CDR2 sequences are KGHSH and LQKENI. Written as DNA, the CDR3 is TGTGCCAGCTCACTGGGAACAGGGGCCTACGAGCAGTACTTC. Amino acids: CASSLGTGAYEQYF. Full variable domain (outside the CDR3, taken from reference TRBV18 and TRBJ2-7): NAGVMQNPRHLVRRRGQEARLRCSPMKGHSHVYWYRQLPEEGLKFMVYLQKENIIDESGMPKERFSAEFPKEGPSILRIQQVVRGDSAAYFCASSLGTGAYEQYFGPGTRLTVT.

The rearrangement links TRBV28 to TRBJ1-2; D may be TRBD1 (6 bases). V lost 2 bases and J 7 bases, leaving 11 bases between the germline ends. The CDR3 is 13 residues long. From germline, CDR1 is MDHEN and CDR2 SYDVKM. CDR3 protein: CASSLIGGAGYTF. The CDR3, as DNA: TGTGCCAGCAGTTTAATAGGGGGTGCTGGCTACACCTTC.

CDR3 protein: CASSWERGREQYF. CDR3 nucleotide sequence: TGCGCCAGCAGCTGGGAGCGGGGTCGGGAGCAGTACTTC. This chain connects TRBV5-1 to TRBJ2-7, with 7 positions matching TRBD2. V shed 3 bases, J shed 7 bases, and the junction held 7 bases outside the gene matches. The CDR3 has 13 amino acids. The germline V gene encodes CDR1 SGHRS and CDR2 YFSETQ.

Notes on this clone: At one end the junction does not follow the germline gene, possibly because of a read error. Other DNA variants within this sample encode the same CDR3. For the CDR3, the DNA is TGTGCCAGCAGCTCCAGACAGGGGACCTATAATTCCCCCCTCCACTTT. It is translated as CASSSRQGTYNSPLHF. V is TRBV13 and J is TRBJ1-6; TRBD1 matches 8 bases. The germline gives CDR1 PRHDT, CDR2 FYEKMQ (reference sequence). This CDR3 comprises 16 residues.

The V call is TRBV7-8, the J call TRBJ1-5; 9 positions agree with TRBD1. This CDR3 spans 17 amino acids. The J segment lost 0 bases and the V segment lost 5 bases, leaving 8 bases of the junction unmatched. Germline loops: CDR1 SGHVS, CDR2 FQNEAQ. DNA for the CDR3: TGTGCCAGCAGCCCGGGACAGGGCACCTATAGCAATCAGCCCCAGCATTTT. Translation: CASSPGQGTYSNQPQHF.

The chain is built from TRBV5-6 and TRBJ2-3, with D possibly matching TRBD2 (5 bases). CDR3 length: 11 residues. In germline, CDR1 is SGHDT, CDR2 YYEEEE. V lost 4 bases and J lost 8, with 8 bases in between. The DNA of the CDR3 is TGTGCCAGCAGCCTCCGGGGTACGCAGTATTTT. This sequence encodes CASSLRGTQYF.

Worth noting for this clone: The sample carries other DNA sequences with the same CDR3. This chain links TRBV6-5 with TRBJ1-6; D might be TRBD1 (5 bases). Germline V gives CDR1 MNHEY, CDR2 SVGAGI. V was shortened by 2 bases and J by 0 bases, with 5 bases between the two germline ends. There are 15 residues in the CDR3. CDR3 nucleotide sequence: TGTGCCAGCAGTTACCAGGGCTCCTATAATTCACCCCTCCACTTT. Amino acids: CASSYQGSYNSPLHF.

The chain combines TRBV7-8 with TRBJ1-4; no firm D call. The germline V and J ends were trimmed by 5 bases and 5 bases, with 15 bases remaining between them. CDR1 is SGHVS, CDR2 FQNEAQ, per germline. The CDR3 is made up of 15 amino acids. This chain's CDR3 is CASSRTVLPNEKLFF. The CDR3 region has the DNA TGTGCCAGCAGCCGTACTGTGCTACCAAATGAAAAACTGTTTTTT.

The chain joins TRBV23-1 to TRBJ1-2, with TRBD1 matching 8 bases. TRBV23-1 carries the ORF label, with uncertain function. V lost 3 bases and J lost 1; bases outside the gene matches: 7. The CDR3 spans 16 residues. CDR3 protein: CASSHRRTGRNYGYTF. DNA for the CDR3: TGCGCCAGCAGTCATCGAAGGACAGGGCGTAACTATGGCTACACCTTC.

The J gene is TRBJ1-5, the V gene TRBV7-2, with TRBD1 as a possible D gene (5 bases). Germline V gene lookup returns CDR1 SGHTA and CDR2 FQGNSA. With 3 bases removed from V and 8 bases from J, the gap between germline ends came to 20 bases. The CDR3 covers 16 residues. In nucleotides, the CDR3 is TGTGCCAGCAGCTTGGTCCCACAGGCCCGGGGGGAGCCCCAGCATTTT. Protein: CASSLVPQARGEPQHF.

The genes are TRBV2 and TRBJ1-1; D is unclear. The V and J ends lost 3 bases and 1 base respectively, with 6 bases between them. Germline-derived CDR1 and CDR2 are SNHLY and FYNNEI. The CDR3 totals 13 residues. DNA of the CDR3: TGTGCCAGCAGTGAGGCGGCGAACACTGAAGCTTTCTTT. Translation gives CASSEAANTEAFF.

The chain links TRBV7-3 to TRBJ1-1; 7 bases align to TRBD1. The CDR3 extends over 15 amino acids. V lost 4 bases, J lost 1 base, and 6 bases stayed unmatched. Germline V gene sequence: CDR1 SGHTA, CDR2 FQGTGA. The CDR3 DNA is TGTGCCAGCAGCTCACAGGGGCGGGGGAACACTGAAGCTTTCTTT. As protein: CASSSQGRGNTEAFF. Full variable domain (missing parts from reference TRBV7-3 and TRBJ1-1): GAGVSQTPSNKVTEKGKYVELRCDPISGHTALYWYRQSLGQGPEFLIYFQGTGAADDSGLPNDRFFAVRPEGSVSTLKIQRTERGDSAVYLCASSSQGRGNTEAFFGQGTRLTVV.

The V gene is TRBV7-8, the J gene TRBJ1-5; D is possibly TRBD1 (5 bases). The V end was cut by 1 base, the J end by 9 bases, with 19 bases between. The CDR3 is 16 residues long. Germline CDR1 reads SGHVS; CDR2 reads FQNEAQ. This CDR3 is CASSLVGGGTRTPQHF. The CDR3 DNA sequence: TGTGCCAGCAGCTTAGTGGGCGGGGGAACCCGGACGCCCCAGCATTTT.

This chain uses TRBV4-3 with TRBJ2-2; 7 bases map to TRBD2. Germline V CDR1 and CDR2: LGHNA, YSLEER. V shed 0 bases and J 0 bases; nucleotides not matched to a gene: 7. The CDR3 loop spans 18 amino acids. CDR3 amino acids: CASSQDMASGANTGELFF. In DNA, the CDR3 is TGCGCCAGCAGCCAAGATATGGCTAGCGGTGCGAACACCGGGGAGCTGTTTTTT.

The CDR3: CASSRWGSGGSYNEQFF. The DNA for the CDR3 is TGTGCCAGTAGTAGATGGGGGTCAGGGGGCTCCTACAATGAGCAGTTCTTC. This rearrangement joins TRBV19 to TRBJ2-1, with 7 bases matching TRBD1. Germline CDR1 is LNHDA and CDR2 is SQIVND (reference sequence). Unmatched junction bases numbered 9, after V lost 4 bases and J lost 0 bases. The CDR3 extends over 17 amino acids.

This chain joins TRBV28 and TRBJ2-7, with 7 bases fitting TRBD1. V was pared by 6 bases and J by 4 bases, with 6 bases of the junction left unmatched. CDR3 length: 13 amino acids. Germline V gene lookup returns CDR1 MDHEN and CDR2 SYDVKM. CDR3 sequence reads: CASSSGQRYEQYF. The CDR3 nucleotides read TGTGCCAGCAGCTCGGGACAGCGGTACGAGCAGTACTTC.

The chain recombines TRBV7-2 with TRBJ1-2; D unresolved. Between the trimmed V and J ends, which lost 0 bases and 8 bases, there was a span of 16 bases. The CDR3 is made up of 15 amino acids. The germline V gene has CDR1 SGHTA and CDR2 FQGNSA. Written as DNA, the CDR3 is TGTGCCAGCAGCTTAGCGTCGAAGGATTCTAGGGGCTACACCTTC. Its protein is CASSLASKDSRGYTF. The complete variable domain, with remaining parts taken from reference TRBV7-2 and TRBJ1-2, reads GAGVSQSPSNKVTEKGKDVELRCDPISGHTALYWYRQSLGQGLEFLIYFQGNSAPDKSGLPSDRFSAERTGGSVSTLTIQRTQQEDSAVYLCASSLASKDSRGYTFGSGTRLTVV.

The rearrangement uses TRBV5-5 and TRBJ2-5, with 9 bases lining up with TRBD1. Germline V CDR1 and CDR2: SGHKS, YYEKEE (reference sequence). This CDR3 spans 15 amino acids. V shed 3 bases and J 2 bases; nucleotides not matched to a gene: 5. This chain's CDR3 is CASSWIGQGQETQYF. The CDR3 bases are TGTGCCAGCAGCTGGATAGGACAGGGGCAAGAGACCCAGTACTTC.

This chain links TRBV7-3 with TRBJ2-3; 14 bases map to TRBD2. Looked up from germline, CDR1 is SGHTA and CDR2 is FQGTGA. CDR3 length: 21 residues. V was clipped by 5 bases and J by 6 bases; unmatched bases: 22. In DNA form, the CDR3 reads TGTGCCAGCAGCCTCAGGGCGGGGGGGACTAGCGGGGGCCGGGAGGATGATACGCAGTATTTT. It specifies CASSLRAGGTSGGREDDTQYF.

V and J are TRBV4-1 and TRBJ1-3; a possible D gene is TRBD1 (6 bases). The CDR3 spans 17 residues. The V end was cut by 2 bases, the J end by 6 bases, with 20 bases between. CDR1 and CDR2 from the germline V gene are MGHRA and YSYEKL. This CDR3 reads CASSQHTGSRRVNTIYF. As DNA, the CDR3 is TGCGCCAGCAGCCAACATACAGGGAGCCGGCGGGTAAACACCATATATTTT.

The J gene is TRBJ2-7, the V gene TRBV15; 8 bases agree with TRBD1. The CDR3 covers 14 residues. Trimming cost V 6 bases and J 1 base; bases outside gene matches: 5. The germline gives CDR1 LNHNV, CDR2 YYDKDF (reference sequence). Here the CDR3 reads CATSPDRGSYEQYF. The CDR3 nucleotides are TGTGCCACCAGTCCAGACAGGGGTTCCTACGAGCAGTACTTC.

V is TRBV5-1 and J is TRBJ1-4; 9 nucleotides line up with TRBD1. Germline V gene lookup returns CDR1 SGHRS and CDR2 YFSETQ. This CDR3 has 14 residues. V dropped 5 bases and J dropped 8; count of bases not matched to a gene: 7. CDR3 coding DNA: TGCGCCAGCAGTCTCGGACAGGGGTGGGAAAAACTGTTTTTT. Its translation: CASSLGQGWEKLFF.

The gene calls are TRBV6-5 and TRBJ2-3; the match to TRBD1 covers 11 bases. Germline-derived CDR1 and CDR2 are MNHEY and SVGAGI. The V gene end was trimmed by 4 bases and the J gene end by 7 bases; junction bases not matched to a gene: 7. This CDR3 is 15 amino acids long. In DNA, the CDR3 is TGTGCCAGCAGTTTTAGGACAGGGGGCGCGTATACGCAGTATTTT. It specifies CASSFRTGGAYTQYF.